The 17 T cell receptor beta chains reported below all come from one sample, sequenced in a study of T cells in Graves' hyperthyroidism and ophthalmopathy. Amplification yielded TCR beta CDR3 regions, with RNA transcripts as the source. TCR CDR3 regions were first amplified by RT-PCR with HTBI primers. TCRdb re-called the multiplex PCR reads with MiXCR, one entry per CDR3 protein. Of over 650,000 distinct CDR3 sequences in the sample, 45% were seen once. Source material: peripheral blood or thyroid tissue (not recorded which). These receptors all come from an adult man with Graves' disease, either hyperthyroidism or ophthalmopathy (not recorded which).

V gene TRBV20-1 combines with J gene TRBJ2-7, with 11 bases lining up with TRBD1. CDR1 is DFQATT and CDR2 is SNEGSKA in the germline V gene (reference sequence). The CDR3 extends over 14 amino acids. V was pared by 6 bases and J by 5 bases, with 9 bases of the junction left unmatched. CDR3 DNA sequence: TGCAGTGCCAGAAGGGACAGGGGGTCTGACGAGCAGTACTTC. Protein sequence: CSARRDRGSDEQYF.

The rearrangement uses TRBV20-1 and TRBJ1-4, with D perhaps matching TRBD1 (5 bases). Deletions cut 6 bases from V and 3 bases from J, with 14 bases between. This CDR3 has 14 amino acids. The germline gives CDR1 DFQATT, CDR2 SNEGSKA (reference sequence). DNA of the CDR3: TGCAGTGCCTTAACGACAGCCTCTAATGAAAAACTGTTTTTT. This encodes CSALTTASNEKLFF.

With respect to this clonotype: A junction boundary mismatches the germline segment, possibly from a read error. The gene calls are TRBV7-7 and TRBJ1-2, with TRBD1 matching 8 bases. The germline V gene encodes CDR1 SSHAT and CDR2 FNYEAQ (reference sequence). This CDR3 contains 14 residues. For the CDR3, the DNA is TGTGCTAGCAGCCCTTTAGTGGGGACAGGAATCTACACCTTC. Amino acids: CASSPLVGTGIYTF.

The chain couples TRBV6-6 to TRBJ1-6; no clear D. This CDR3 region has 14 residues. V was trimmed by 2 bases and J by 4 bases, leaving 6 bases between them. The V gene's germline CDR1 is MNHNY and CDR2 SVGAGI (reference sequence). The CDR3 reads CASSYEAYNSPLHF. Here the CDR3 DNA reads TGTGCCAGCAGTTACGAGGCTTATAATTCACCCCTCCACTTT.

The chain carries TRBV7-8 and TRBJ1-6; D remains ambiguous. The V end was cut by 4 bases, the J end by 9 bases, with 16 bases between. This CDR3 comprises 15 residues. Germline V lookup: CDR1 SGHVS, CDR2 FQNEAQ. The CDR3 reads CASSYTGVGGSPLHF. The CDR3 DNA follows: TGTGCCAGCAGCTACACCGGGGTTGGCGGTTCACCCCTCCACTTT. Together with reference TRBV7-8 and TRBJ1-6, the CDR3 gives the full variable domain: GAGVSQSPRYKVAKRGQDVALRCDPISGHVSLFWYQQALGQGPEFLTYFQNEAQLDKSGLPSDRFFAERPEGSVSTLKIQRTQQEDSAVYLCASSYTGVGGSPLHFGNGTRLTVT.

Turning to this clonotype: A much larger clone differs by one base, so this may be a read error. V is TRBV2 and J is TRBJ1-1; 8 bases match TRBD1. Germline loops: CDR1 SNHLY, CDR2 FYNNEI. The V gene end was trimmed by 3 bases and the J gene end by 9 bases; junction bases not matched to a gene: 3. This CDR3 is 12 amino acids long. In DNA form, the CDR3 reads TGTGCCAGCAGTGAGCAGGGGGCTAAAGCTTTCTTT. Its translation is CASSEQGAKAFF.

This clonotype was observed a handful of times. This chain uses TRBV10-1 with TRBJ2-7, with 7 positions matching TRBD2. Germline CDR1 is WNHNN and CDR2 is SYGVQD (reference sequence). CDR3 length: 13 amino acids. V lost 4 bases and J lost 1; bases outside the gene matches: 1. The CDR3 reads CASSGGGSYEQYF. The CDR3 bases are TGCGCCAGCAGTGGCGGGGGATCCTACGAGCAGTACTTC.

This clonotype showed up many times. The junction does not match germline at one end; this may be a read error. The chain couples TRBV5-1 to TRBJ1-5, with TRBD1 matching over 8 bases. The germline V gene encodes CDR1 SGHRS and CDR2 YFSETQ. This CDR3 has 14 residues. Here the CDR3 DNA reads TGTGCCAGCAGCTTTGGACAGGGTGATCAGCCCCAGCATTTT. Residues: CASSFGQGDQPQHF.

This chain links TRBV2 with TRBJ1-5, with D possibly matching TRBD1 (6 bases). The CDR3 is 15 amino acids. The V gene lost 6 bases and the J gene lost 4 bases, with 16 bases spanning the gap. Germline V gives CDR1 SNHLY, CDR2 FYNNEI. The CDR3 DNA reads TGTGCCAGCAGCGCGGGGGGGGCACTTAATCAGCCCCAGCATTTT. Translation gives CASSAGGALNQPQHF.

This clonotype was detected only a few times. This sequence joins TRBV20-1 and TRBJ1-5; unclear D gene. The germline V gene has CDR1 DFQATT and CDR2 SNEGSKA (reference sequence). Trimming removed 5 bases from V and 4 bases from J, with 12 bases in between. This CDR3 is built from 13 residues. The CDR3 DNA reads TGCAGTGCTCTTGGATCGCATAATCAGCCCCAGCATTTT. Its translation is CSALGSHNQPQHF.

This clonotype has just a few counts. The chain couples TRBV19 to TRBJ2-7; 9 bases line up with TRBD1. CDR3 length: 12 amino acids. Germline CDR1 and CDR2: LNHDA and SQIVND (reference sequence). V trimming: 8 bases; J trimming: 4 bases; junction bases outside the gene matches: 3. The DNA of the CDR3 is TGTGCCAGTGGGACAGGGTGGTACGAGCAGTACTTC. Protein sequence: CASGTGWYEQYF.

About this clonotype: Sequence at one end of the junction differs from germline and may be a read error. V is TRBV6-1 and J is TRBJ1-5; D not resolved. This CDR3 comprises 13 residues. Germline V gene sequence: CDR1 MNHNS, CDR2 SASEGT. The CDR3 DNA is TGTGCCATCAGTGAATATGGTGGTCAGCCCCAGCATTTT. Translation: CAISEYGGQPQHF.

This clonotype was picked up many times. The chain combines TRBV29-1 with TRBJ2-7; 7 bases agree with TRBD1. Germline values: CDR1 SQVTM, CDR2 ANQGSEA. This CDR3 comprises 13 residues. The junction had 6 bases not matched to a gene; V was cut back by 1 base and J by 6 bases. In nucleotides, the CDR3 is TGCAGCGTTGAAGGACAGGGTTTTGCCGAGCAGTACTTC. Its translation: CSVEGQGFAEQYF.

The rearrangement uses TRBV20-1 and TRBJ1-5, with 8 bases aligning to TRBD1. The length of the CDR3 is 13 residues. Trimming removed 4 bases from V and 2 bases from J; junction bases left unmatched: 1. Germline V lookup: CDR1 DFQATT, CDR2 SNEGSKA (reference sequence). As DNA, the CDR3 is TGCAGTGCTACAGGGGGCGGCAATCAGCCCCAGCATTTT. The encoded protein is CSATGGGNQPQHF.

This clonotype appeared a few times. V gene TRBV7-8 combines with J gene TRBJ1-6; D not resolved. V was shortened by 6 bases and J by 13 bases, with 19 bases between the two germline ends. Germline V gene lookup returns CDR1 SGHVS and CDR2 FQNEAQ. The CDR3 is 14 amino acids. CDR3 sequence (DNA): TGTGCCAGCAGTTACTCGGGCCTCTGGGATCCCCTCCACTTT. Residues: CASSYSGLWDPLHF.

This chain links TRBV10-3 with TRBJ2-7; D is perhaps TRBD2 (5 bases). CDR3 length equals 11 residues. Trimming removed 11 bases at V and 5 bases at J, with 13 bases between. Germline values: CDR1 ENHRY, CDR2 SYGVKD. CDR3 residues: CAVSLAHEQYF. The CDR3 region has the DNA TGTGCCGTATCGCTAGCTCACGAGCAGTACTTC.

This clonotype appeared many times. The CDR3 DNA is TGTGCCAGCAGCCAAGGGGCCGGGATCACTGAAGCTTTCTTT. Translating it yields CASSQGAGITEAFF. V is TRBV14 and J is TRBJ1-1, with D unresolved. Trimming pared 1 base from V and 4 bases from J, leaving 10 bases between. Germline V lookup: CDR1 SGHDN, CDR2 FVKESK. This CDR3 region has 14 residues.